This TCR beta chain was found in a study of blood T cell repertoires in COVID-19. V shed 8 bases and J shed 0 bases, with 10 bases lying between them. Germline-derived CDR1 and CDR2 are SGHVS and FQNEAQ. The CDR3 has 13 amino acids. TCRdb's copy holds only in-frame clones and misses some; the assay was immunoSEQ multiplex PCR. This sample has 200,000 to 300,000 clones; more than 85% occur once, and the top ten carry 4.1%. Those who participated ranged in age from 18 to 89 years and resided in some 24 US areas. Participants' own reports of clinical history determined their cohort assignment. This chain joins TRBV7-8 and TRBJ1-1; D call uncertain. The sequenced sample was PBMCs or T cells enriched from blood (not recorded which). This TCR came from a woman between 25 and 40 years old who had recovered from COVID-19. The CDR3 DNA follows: TGTGCCAGCGGTGACTCAATGAACACTGAAGCTTTCTTT. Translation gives CASGDSMNTEAFF.